The 18 T cell receptor beta chains given below trace back to one sample, sequenced in a study of OX40 agonist ivuxolimab in advanced cancers. Sequencing was performed with immunoSEQ multiplex PCR; in TCRdb, only in-frame clones are kept and a portion is missing. Of 85,000 to 100,000 clones listed, more than 70% are singletons. Sequences were derived from CD4+ or CD8+ T cells sorted from blood, sampled in a trial of the OX40 agonist ivuxolimab. The receptors come from an adult with an advanced solid tumor such as melanoma, head and neck, liver or kidney cancer.

V usage is TRBV5-1 and J usage is TRBJ1-1, with 9 bases matching TRBD1. This CDR3 has 18 residues. J lost 7 bases, V lost 3 bases, and 19 bases had no gene match. CDR1 is SGHRS and CDR2 is YFSETQ in the germline V gene. In nucleotides, the CDR3 is TGCGCCAGCAGCTCCTTACTACCGGGACAGGGAGGATCGAGTGAAGCTTTCTTT. Encoded protein: CASSSLLPGQGGSSEAFF. The complete variable domain, with remaining parts taken from reference TRBV5-1 and TRBJ1-1, reads KAGVTQTPRYLIKTRGQQVTLSCSPISGHRSVSWYQQTPGQGLQFLFEYFSETQRNKGNFPGRFSGRQFSNSRSEMNVSTLELGDSALYLCASSSLLPGQGGSSEAFFGQGTRLTVV.

CDR3 DNA: TGTGCCAGCGGGGGTAAAGGACAGGTCGCCGGGGAGCTGTTTTTT. Its translation is CASGGKGQVAGELFF. V and J are TRBV7-9 and TRBJ2-2; 7 bases fit TRBD1. This CDR3 contains 15 residues. The ends lost 8 bases at V and 6 bases at J; junction bases unmatched: 12. CDR1 is SEHNR, CDR2 FQNEAQ, per germline (reference sequence).

The rearrangement links TRBV6-5 to TRBJ1-4, with D perhaps TRBD1 (6 bases). CDR1 and CDR2 (germline): MNHEY, SVGAGI. The CDR3 runs to 14 residues. The V end lost 5 bases, the J end lost 7 bases, and 14 bases lay between the germline ends. CDR3 protein: CASSPHRDGEKLFF. CDR3 in DNA: TGTGCCAGCAGTCCTCACAGGGATGGTGAAAAACTGTTTTTT.

This chain joins TRBV5-4 and TRBJ1-2; 7 bases agree with TRBD1. The germline gives CDR1 SGHNT, CDR2 YYREEE (reference sequence). V lost 0 bases and J lost 1; bases outside the gene matches: 3. The CDR3 extends over 15 amino acids. This CDR3 is CASSLGGGGNYGYTF. The CDR3 DNA sequence: TGTGCCAGCAGCTTGGGAGGGGGCGGTAACTATGGCTACACCTTC.

The chain couples TRBV2 to TRBJ1-3; D unresolved. Germline lookup yields CDR1 SNHLY and CDR2 FYNNEI. CDR3 length: 15 amino acids. V was shortened by 7 bases and J by 4 bases, with 17 bases between the two germline ends. CDR3 in DNA: TGTGCCAGCACGCAGAACAGTAACTCAGGAAACACCATATATTTT. Amino acids: CASTQNSNSGNTIYF.

This rearrangement joins TRBV5-1 to TRBJ2-7; TRBD2 matches 11 bases. Germline CDR1 and CDR2: SGHRS and YFSETQ. The CDR3 has 14 amino acids. The ends lost 5 bases at V and 3 bases at J; junction bases unmatched: 4. CDR3 DNA: TGCGCCAGCAGGGTAGCGGGAGGGAACTACGAGCAGTACTTC. Amino acid sequence: CASRVAGGNYEQYF. Based on the CDR3 plus reference TRBV5-1 and TRBJ2-7, the full variable domain is KAGVTQTPRYLIKTRGQQVTLSCSPISGHRSVSWYQQTPGQGLQFLFEYFSETQRNKGNFPGRFSGRQFSNSRSEMNVSTLELGDSALYLCASRVAGGNYEQYFGPGTRLTVT.

This sequence joins TRBV5-1 and TRBJ2-1; TRBD2 aligns across 9 bases. The CDR3 consists of 16 residues. Trimming at V came to 4 bases and at J to 0 bases, leaving 5 bases not matched to a gene. Germline V gene lookup returns CDR1 SGHRS and CDR2 YFSETQ. CDR3 in DNA: TGCGCCAGCAGCCCGGGCGGGGGGGCCTCCTACAATGAGCAGTTCTTC. Amino acid sequence: CASSPGGGASYNEQFF.

The genes are TRBV7-3 and TRBJ2-1; a weak D match, TRBD2 (6 bases). The germline V and J ends were trimmed by 5 bases and 3 bases, with 11 bases remaining between them. The germline gives CDR1 SGHTA, CDR2 FQGTGA. The CDR3 is made up of 14 amino acids. The CDR3 here is CASSPPGLYNEQFF. The CDR3, as DNA: TGTGCCAGCAGCCCGCCGGGACTCTACAATGAGCAGTTCTTC.

The rearrangement joins TRBV11-3 to TRBJ2-7, with D tentatively TRBD2 (6 bases). Germline-derived CDR1 and CDR2 are SGHNT and YENEEA. The CDR3 spans 15 residues. Deletions cut 6 bases from V and 1 base from J, with 16 bases between. CDR3 loop: CASSSIRDFSYEQYV. CDR3 DNA: TGTGCCAGCAGTTCCATAAGGGACTTTTCCTACGAGCAGTACGTC.

This rearrangement joins TRBV7-9 to TRBJ1-3; 9 bases align to TRBD1. From germline, CDR1 is SEHNR and CDR2 FQNEAQ (reference sequence). V lost 6 bases, J lost 7 bases, and 10 bases stayed unmatched. CDR3 length equals 15 residues. The DNA for the CDR3 is TGTGCCAGCAGACGACCGGGACAGGGTGAGAACACCATATATTTT. As protein: CASRRPGQGENTIYF.

This clone has only a few counts. J is TRBJ1-1 and V is TRBV28; maybe TRBD1 (5 bases). V was shortened by 2 bases and J by 4 bases, with 17 bases between the two germline ends. This CDR3 has 16 residues. From germline, CDR1 is MDHEN and CDR2 SYDVKM. The CDR3 reads CASSLNPQGAGTEAFF. The CDR3 region has the DNA TGTGCCAGCAGTTTAAACCCCCAGGGAGCTGGCACTGAAGCTTTCTTT.

The chain is built from TRBV29-1 and TRBJ1-5; D is possibly TRBD1 (5 bases). Germline CDR1 is SQVTM and CDR2 is ANQGSEA. V was shortened by 0 bases and J by 7 bases, with 10 bases between the two germline ends. The CDR3 sequence is 13 residues long. The DNA for the CDR3 is TGCAGCGTTGAAGAGTATCAGGGACAGCCCCAGCATTTT. This translates into CSVEEYQGQPQHF.

The V gene is TRBV30, the J gene TRBJ1-1; perhaps TRBD1 as D (6 bases). This CDR3 is 14 amino acids long. V dropped 5 bases and J dropped 4 bases, with 17 bases sitting between them. Germline V gives CDR1 GTSNPN, CDR2 SVGIG (reference sequence). The CDR3 here is CAWGIEGHVTEAFF. The CDR3 DNA reads TGTGCCTGGGGGATAGAGGGACACGTCACTGAAGCTTTCTTT.

The CDR3 reads CASQGGGSMRYGYTF. The CDR3 DNA follows: TGTGCCAGCCAAGGTGGTGGCAGCATGCGCTATGGCTACACCTTC. The chain employs TRBV18 and TRBJ1-2, with unresolved D. This CDR3 has 15 residues. The germline V gene encodes CDR1 KGHSH and CDR2 LQKENI. Trimming removed 8 bases at V and 4 bases at J, with 20 bases between.

The chain couples TRBV9 to TRBJ2-2, with D possibly matching TRBD1 (6 bases). V shed 4 bases and J shed 1 base, with 11 bases lying between them. Germline assignment: CDR1 SGDLS and CDR2 YYNGEE. The CDR3 loop spans 15 amino acids. The CDR3 coding sequence is TGTGCCAGCAGCCGGGACATCTTGAACACCGGGGAGCTGTTTTTT. This codes for CASSRDILNTGELFF.

The chain employs TRBV9 and TRBJ2-5; 7 bases fit TRBD1. This CDR3 has 15 residues. V shed 1 base and J 5 bases; nucleotides not matched to a gene: 8. Germline V CDR1 and CDR2: SGDLS, YYNGEE. CDR3 nucleotide sequence: TGTGCCAGCAGCGTATCCGGACAGGAACGGGAGACCCAGTACTTC. Translation gives CASSVSGQERETQYF.

The rearrangement uses TRBV5-4 and TRBJ2-6, with D uncertain. There are 15 residues in the CDR3. Trimming removed 2 bases at V and 0 bases at J, with 6 bases between. Germline V gene data show CDR1 as SGHNT and CDR2 as YYREEE (reference sequence). CDR3 amino acids: CASSFGSSGANVLTF. The CDR3 DNA is TGTGCCAGCAGCTTCGGATCCTCTGGGGCCAACGTCCTGACTTTC.

This clone is a singleton in its sample. The chain carries TRBV6-5 and TRBJ2-3; D remains ambiguous. V lost 5 bases, J lost 4 bases, and 7 bases lay in between. Germline V gene data show CDR1 as MNHEY and CDR2 as SVGAGI. The CDR3 has 12 amino acids. Here the CDR3 DNA reads TGTGCCAGCAGTGCTACCGCAGATACGCAGTATTTT. This codes for CASSATADTQYF.